One sample yielded the 4 T cell receptor beta chains listed below, sequenced in a study of cytomegalovirus exposure and HLA in healthy donors. The PCR made use of 60 Vbeta and 13 Jbeta primers. The repertoire was sequenced with immunoSEQ multiplex PCR; TCRdb's copy has only in-frame clones and lacks some. The sample gives roughly 190,000 clones, 78% of which show up once; 13% to 15% is in the top ten. The sample consisted of PBMCs. The receptors were gathered from a woman younger than 45 in good health and CMV-seropositive.

CDR3 in DNA: TGCAGCGTTGAGGGGGGGGGAAAAGAGACCCAGTACTTC. Protein product: CSVEGGGKETQYF. This chain uses TRBV29-1 with TRBJ2-5, with 7 bases identical to TRBD2. V dropped 3 bases and J dropped 3; count of bases not matched to a gene: 4. In germline, CDR1 is SQVTM, CDR2 ANQGSEA. This CDR3 spans 13 amino acids.

The chain employs TRBV2 and TRBJ1-1; D call uncertain. Germline V gene sequence: CDR1 SNHLY, CDR2 FYNNEI. The CDR3 consists of 11 residues. V was clipped by 6 bases and J by 6 bases, with 8 bases between them. CDR3 sequence (DNA): TGTGCCAGCAGGGAGACGGCTGAAGCTTTCTTT. It codes for CASRETAEAFF. Filled out from reference TRBV2 and TRBJ1-1, the complete variable domain reads EPEVTQTPSHQVTQMGQEVILRCVPISNHLYFYWYRQILGQKVEFLVSFYNNEISEKSEIFDDQFSVERPDGSNFTLKIRSTKLEDSAMYFCASRETAEAFFGQGTRLTVV.

The chain uses TRBV7-3 and TRBJ1-6; 7 bases agree with TRBD1. V dropped 5 bases and J dropped 7; count of bases not matched to a gene: 2. Germline-derived CDR1 and CDR2 are SGHTA and FQGTGA. The CDR3 is 13 residues long. The CDR3 here is CASSRDRNSPLHF. The CDR3, as DNA: TGTGCCAGCAGCAGGGACAGAAATTCACCCCTCCACTTT.

The chain uses TRBV7-3 and TRBJ2-5; D not certain. The CDR3 runs to 13 residues. V lost 5 bases and J 2 bases, leaving 9 bases between the germline ends. In germline, CDR1 is SGHTA, CDR2 FQGTGA. The CDR3 DNA reads TGTGCCAGCAGCGCAGGATCGCAAGAGACCCAGTACTTC. Amino acids: CASSAGSQETQYF.